A selection of T cell receptor beta chains follows, all from one sample in a study of beta chain features in type 1 diabetes. Using immunoSEQ multiplex PCR, the repertoire was profiled, and TCRdb retains in-frame clones only, with some absent. The data hold a few hundred thousand clones, with about 32% observed a single time. What was sequenced was naive CD4+ T cells from blood. The origin of the receptors is a man aged 18-30 years in good health. The CDR3 runs from the conserved cysteine through the conserved F or W. The order of the fields is V gene, CDR3 length, clone size, CDR3 protein. The size field is filled for only some rows; it gives once, few, many or a size class.

v_gene: TRBV2; len: 15; abundance: -; CDR3aa: CASRGRIVGAETQYF
v_gene: TRBV6-6; len: 15; abundance: -; CDR3aa: CAPGAGGRFTDTQYF
v_gene: TRBV5-1; len: 15; abundance: -; CDR3aa: CASSLGLATSETQYF
v_gene: TRBV9; len: 14; abundance: -; CDR3aa: CASSHRTGRKTQYF
v_gene: TRBV7-2; len: 15; abundance: -; CDR3aa: CASSLFERAIDTQYF
v_gene: TRBV7-2; len: 15; abundance: -; CDR3aa: CASSLAASSYNEQFF
v_gene: TRBV2; len: 16; abundance: few; CDR3aa: CASSEAAWTVKYEQYF
v_gene: TRBV7-9; len: 16; abundance: -; CDR3aa: CASSLAGTTTSYEQYF
v_gene: TRBV28; len: 15; abundance: -; CDR3aa: CASSPGTARSYEQYF
v_gene: TRBV28; len: 13; abundance: -; CDR3aa: CASSLRENYGYTF
v_gene: TRBV30; len: 13; abundance: -; CDR3aa: CAWGDSFNSPLHF
v_gene: TRBV7-2; len: 15; abundance: -; CDR3aa: CASSLFGQAYNEQFF